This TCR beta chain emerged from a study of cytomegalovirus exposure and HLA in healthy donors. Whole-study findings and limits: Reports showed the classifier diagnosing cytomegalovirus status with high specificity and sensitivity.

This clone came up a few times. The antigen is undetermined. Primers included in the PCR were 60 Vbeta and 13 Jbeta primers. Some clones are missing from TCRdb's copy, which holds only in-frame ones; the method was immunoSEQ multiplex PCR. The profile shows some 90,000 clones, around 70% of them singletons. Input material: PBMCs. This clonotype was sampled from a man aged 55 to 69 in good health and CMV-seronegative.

CDR3 bases: TGTGCCAGCAGTAACGGACCCCGGGAAGGGGGCTACACCTTC. The encoded protein is CASSNGPREGGYTF. This chain uses TRBV27 with TRBJ1-2; D call uncertain. Trimming cost V 5 bases and J 8 bases, with 18 bases left between them. The CDR3 totals 14 residues. Germline lookup yields CDR1 MNHEY and CDR2 SMNVEV (reference sequence).